These T cell receptor beta chains were read from a single sample in a study of blood T cell repertoires in COVID-19. Clones were sequenced by immunoSEQ multiplex PCR, and TCRdb holds only the in-frame ones, with some missing. The sample holds about 92,000 clones, around 82% seen once. The specimen was peripheral blood. The receptors come from a man aged 45 to 65 who had recovered from COVID-19. Both conserved end residues are part of each CDR3. Fields, in order: D gene, J gene, clone size, V gene, CDR3 protein, CDR3 DNA. The D gene is left open where the match is weak. The listing skips clone size in some rows; elsewhere it reads once, few, many or a size class.

>NA|TRBJ2-1|NA|TRBV12-5
CASAPFSNEQFF
TGTGCTAGTGCCCCGTTTTCCAATGAGCAGTTCTTC
>TRBD1|TRBJ1-5|NA|TRBV13
CASSRGTGVNQPQHF
TGTGCCAGCAGCAGAGGGACAGGAGTCAATCAGCCCCAGCATTTT
>NA|TRBJ1-1|NA|TRBV7-8
CASSLNEPLTEAFF
TGTGCCAGCAGCCTCAACGAGCCCTTAACTGAAGCTTTCTTT
>NA|TRBJ1-5|once|TRBV7-8
CASSLRQAQPQHF
TGTGCCAGCAGCCTTCGACAGGCCCAGCCCCAGCATTTT
>TRBD1|TRBJ1-2|NA|TRBV28
CASSSRGLGNYGYTF
TGTGCCAGCAGTTCGAGGGGGCTCGGTAACTATGGCTACACCTTC
>TRBD2|TRBJ2-5|NA|TRBV9
CASSGRPSGRVRKGNRETQYF
TGTGCCAGCAGCGGGCGTCCTAGCGGGAGAGTGAGAAAGGGTAATCGGGAGACCCAGTACTTC
>TRBD2|TRBJ2-7|NA|TRBV4-2
CASSQELAGAYEQYF
TGTGCCAGCAGCCAAGAACTAGCGGGAGCATACGAGCAGTACTTC
>NA|TRBJ1-2|NA|TRBV12-3/TRBV12-4
CASLRGYGYTF
TGTGCCAGCTTAAGAGGGTATGGCTACACCTTC
>TRBD2|TRBJ2-3|NA|TRBV7-9
CASSKLAGGRTDTQYF
TGTGCCAGCAGCAAGCTAGCGGGGGGGCGCACAGATACGCAGTATTTT
>TRBD2|TRBJ2-5|NA|TRBV27
CASSLRLAARKETQYF
TGTGCCAGCAGTTTGAGACTAGCGGCTCGGAAGGAGACCCAGTACTTC
>TRBD2|TRBJ2-2|NA|TRBV10-3
CAISGSSGTNTGELFF
TGTGCCATCAGTGGGAGCAGCGGGACGAACACCGGGGAGCTGTTTTTT
>NA|TRBJ2-7|once|TRBV19
CASSRGYSYEQYF
TGTGCCAGTAGTAGAGGGTACTCCTACGAGCAGTACTTC
>NA|TRBJ2-3|NA|TRBV10-3
CAISEYGTPSEAYF
TGTGCCATCAGTGAGTACGGGACTCCCTCTGAGGCATATTTT